The source of this T cell receptor (beta chain) is a study of Graves' ophthalmopathy and Graves' hyperthyroidism. This clonotype was picked up many times. The CDR3 runs 15 residues. V lost 6 bases, J lost 4 bases, and 5 bases stayed unmatched. CDR1 SGHTA and CDR2 FQGTGA come from the germline V gene. None of the included patients had other autoimmune diseases, uncontrolled infections, pregnancy or lactation, as these led to exclusion. As the starting material, more than 7.5 ml of fresh peripheral blood yielded the PBMCs. The sequenced template was RNA, covering the TCR beta CDR3 region. First-round RT-PCR employed HTBI primers, with a second-round multiplex PCR after it. Using its own MiXCR run on the multiplex PCR reads, TCRdb lists one record per CDR3 protein. This repertoire shows about 620,000 distinct CDR3 sequences, 20% to 25% found once; its top ten account for about 6.6%.

This sequence originates from a woman between 18 and 30 years old with stable Graves' hyperthyroidism. Some clones in this sample may be carry-over from other donors' samples. The V gene is TRBV7-3, the J gene TRBJ2-7, with 14 bases fitting TRBD2. The material sequenced was peripheral blood. This CDR3 is CASRSGTSGSYEQYF. The CDR3 coding sequence is TGTGCCAGCAGGTCCGGGACTAGCGGGAGTTACGAGCAGTACTTC. Together with reference TRBV7-3 and TRBJ2-7, the CDR3 gives the full variable domain: GAGVSQTPSNKVTEKGKYVELRCDPISGHTALYWYRQSLGQGPEFLIYFQGTGAADDSGLPNDRFFAVRPEGSVSTLKIQRTERGDSAVYLCASRSGTSGSYEQYFGPGTRLTVT.